This TCR beta chain was retrieved from a study of beta chain features in type 1 diabetes. The study's findings and limits: cDNA-based reads could over-represent cells with high TCR expression. When Type 1 diabetes patients were examined, their TCRB CDR3s proved moderately but significantly shorter in all four CD4+ subsets. Among type 1 diabetes patients, VDJ junctions had fewer insertions and more deletions. Patients showed naive, central memory and Treg TCRB repertoires that appeared more similar than those of healthy donors.

Expressed TCRB transcripts were sequenced because the isolated RNA had all been reverse transcribed beforehand. Clones were read by immunoSEQ multiplex PCR, and TCRdb kept only the in-frame ones, dropping some. This table has about 650,000 clones, around 12% appearing once. One heparinised blood draw averaging around 100 mL was given by each donor. Regarding this clone: The antigen is unknown.

The CDR3 covers 15 residues. Germline V gives CDR1 SEHNR, CDR2 FQNEAQ (reference sequence). The V gene lost 6 bases and the J gene lost 2 bases, with 15 bases spanning the gap. The source is a man younger than 40 with type 1 diabetes. The sample consisted of naive CD4+ T cells from blood. V is TRBV7-9 and J is TRBJ2-3, with D tentatively TRBD1 or TRBD2 (5 bases each). The CDR3 reads CASRRRTGPTDTQYF. The CDR3 nucleotides are TGTGCCAGCAGGCGAAGGACGGGACCCACAGATACGCAGTATTTT.